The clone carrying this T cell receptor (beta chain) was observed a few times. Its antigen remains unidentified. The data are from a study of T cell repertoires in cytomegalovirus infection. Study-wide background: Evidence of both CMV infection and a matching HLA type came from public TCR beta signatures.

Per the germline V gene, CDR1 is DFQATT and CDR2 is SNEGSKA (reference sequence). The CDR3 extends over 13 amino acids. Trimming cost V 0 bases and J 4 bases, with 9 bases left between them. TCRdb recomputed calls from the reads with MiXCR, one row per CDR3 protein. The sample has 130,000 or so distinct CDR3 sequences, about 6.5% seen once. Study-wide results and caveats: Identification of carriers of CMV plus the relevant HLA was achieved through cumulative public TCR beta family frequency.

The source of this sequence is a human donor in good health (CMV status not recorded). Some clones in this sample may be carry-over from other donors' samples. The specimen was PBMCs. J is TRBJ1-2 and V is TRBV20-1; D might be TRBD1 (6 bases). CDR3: CSARDGGAYGYTF. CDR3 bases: TGCAGTGCTAGAGATGGGGGGGCCTATGGCTACACCTTC.